In this sample, the clone carrying this TCR beta chain turned up a few times. Its antigen is not identified. A single base separates this from a much larger clone, so it may be a read error. Patients with ophthalmopathy all had a Clinical Activity Score of at least 3, a NOSPECS grade of at least 4 and duration under 3 months. These data come from a study of T cells in Graves' hyperthyroidism and ophthalmopathy. Points from the study as a whole: Most thyroid-expanded clonotypes above 0.001 were also found in blood.

The CDR3 regions of TCR beta were amplified from RNA transcripts. The TCR CDR3 was amplified in a first-round RT-PCR using the HTBI primer set. TCRdb re-called the multiplex PCR reads through MiXCR, storing one row per CDR3 protein. This table holds about 350,000 distinct CDR3 sequences, 12% to 15% found once. The trim removed 5 bases at V and 7 bases at J, leaving 5 bases unmatched. This CDR3 has 14 amino acids. The receptor comes from a woman between 40 and 55 years old with Graves' ophthalmopathy. The sample taken for sequencing was blood. The chain uses TRBV12-3 or TRBV12-4 and TRBJ1-6; 7 positions agree with TRBD1. The CDR3 spells CASSPAGGNSPLHF. Here the CDR3 DNA reads TGTGCCAGCAGTCCCGCAGGGGGGAATTCACCCCTCCACTTT.